This T cell receptor (beta chain) was recovered during a study of cytomegalovirus exposure and HLA in healthy donors. Both 60 Vbeta primers and 13 Jbeta primers went into the PCR. Clones were sequenced by immunoSEQ multiplex PCR, and TCRdb holds only the in-frame ones, with some missing. Of 150,000 to 200,000 clones in the sample, about four fifths were seen once. Study-level findings and limits: There were a few CMV-associated chains whose specificity for CMV antigens was confirmed in vitro. According to the study, roughly 160 TCR beta chains were cytomegalovirus-associated. A missense DCLRE1C variant was associated with V- and J-gene trimming of TCR beta chains in a later analysis, and an independent cohort replicated the association. Of the V segments, some could not be distinguished, including TRBV6-2 and TRBV6-3, and were excluded.

Germline assignment: CDR1 MNHNS and CDR2 SASEGT. The CDR3 is made up of 14 amino acids. Points on this clone: No antigen is known for it. At one end, the junction sequence differs from germline, possibly due to a read error. Within the sample, other DNA sequences also encode this same CDR3.

This chain uses TRBV6-1 with TRBJ1-3; a weak D match, TRBD1 (5 bases). The sample comprised PBMCs. The TCR originated in a young man in good health and CMV-seronegative. Written as DNA, the CDR3 is TGTGCCAGCAGTAGCGGGGACGCTGGAAACACCATATACTTT. Translating gives CASSSGDAGNTIYF.